This TCR beta chain is from a study of identical twins. Study-level results: High-abundance cord blood beta clonotypes had fewer insertions; memory repertoires showed none. Analyses based on zero insertions could be partly confounded by invariant MAIT and iNKT cells. Surplus twin overlap in beta out-of-frame sequences was less pronounced. These conclusions were based on statistical analysis (cross-sectional, not following the same donors).

There are a few counts of this clonotype. Its antigen is undetermined. Each CDR3 protein gets one entry after TCRdb re-called the 5' RACE reads with MiXCR. The sample shows about 810,000 distinct CDR3 sequences, 12% of them seen only once. The length of the CDR3 is 19 residues. V was trimmed by 2 bases and J by 6 bases, leaving 23 bases between them. CDR1 and CDR2 from the germline V gene are SGHVS and FQNEAQ. This sample was also put to use in a study of yellow fever vaccine responses in identical twins.

The sample taken for sequencing was PBMCs. This chain connects TRBV7-8 to TRBJ1-6; D may be TRBD1 (5 bases). The receptor comes from a woman between 18 and 30 years old in good health. The CDR3 is CASSLIRRGRHSSNSPLHF. In DNA form, the CDR3 reads TGTGCCAGCAGCTTAATAAGAAGGGGCCGCCACTCCAGTAATTCACCCCTCCACTTT.